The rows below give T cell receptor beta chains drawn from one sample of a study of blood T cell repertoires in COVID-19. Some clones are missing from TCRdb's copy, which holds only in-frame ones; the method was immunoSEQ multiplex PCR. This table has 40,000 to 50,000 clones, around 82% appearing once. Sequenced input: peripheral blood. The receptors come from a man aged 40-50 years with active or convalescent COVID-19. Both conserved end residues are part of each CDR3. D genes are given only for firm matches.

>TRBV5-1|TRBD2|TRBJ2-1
CASSLGGADEQFF
TGCGCCAGCAGCCTCGGGGGGGCGGATGAGCAGTTCTTC
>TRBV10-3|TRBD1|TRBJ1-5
CAISTGVDQPQHF
TGTGCCATCAGTACAGGGGTAGATCAGCCCCAGCATTTT
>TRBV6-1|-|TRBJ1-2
CASSEGVGRNGYTF
TGTGCCAGCAGTGAAGGGGTGGGGAGGAATGGCTACACCTTC
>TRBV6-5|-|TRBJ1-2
CASCLSGGNGYTF
TGTGCCAGCTGCCTGTCGGGAGGGAACGGCTACACCTTC
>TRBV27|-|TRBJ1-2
CASSFLIGGINGYTF
TGTGCCAGCAGTTTTCTGATAGGGGGAATCAATGGCTACACCTTC
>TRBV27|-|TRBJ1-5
CASSDGGRNQPQHF
TGTGCCAGCAGTGATGGCGGGCGCAATCAGCCCCAGCATTTT
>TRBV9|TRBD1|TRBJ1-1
CASSSNPTGIAFF
TGTGCCAGCAGCTCAAACCCGACAGGGATAGCTTTCTTT
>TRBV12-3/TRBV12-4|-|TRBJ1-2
CASSLGSPYGYTF
TGTGCCAGCAGTTTGGGGAGTCCCTATGGCTACACCTTC
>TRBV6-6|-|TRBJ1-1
CASSGRGGEAFF
TGTGCCAGCAGTGGCAGGGGCGGTGAAGCTTTCTTT
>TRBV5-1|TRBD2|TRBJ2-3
CASSSGGDTQYF
TGCGCCAGCAGCTCGGGGGGAGATACGCAGTATTTT
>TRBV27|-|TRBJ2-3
CASSLKQGTDTQYF
TGTGCCAGCAGTCTTAAACAGGGTACAGATACGCAGTATTTT